One T cell receptor (beta chain) is described in this entry. Its antigen specificity is not known. Nothing much larger sits one base from this clone, and base qualities are not available. Libraries were built with the immunoSEQ multiplex PCR assay. TCRdb provides this immuneACCESS table in a form limited to in-frame rearrangements. Some clones are lacking; in checked studies, under half of them reflect an unresolved V gene, and why the rest are absent is not known. Across this sample there are 500,000 to 750,000 clones, with more than 75% seen only once. Approximately 0.011% of the sample lies in the top ten. This entry belongs to a study of shared T cell receptors in the human thymus (TCRdb year 2021). Describing the broader study: The study investigated the way shared, self-reactive T-cell receptor alpha chains are produced in the human thymus.

This sample was also put to use in a study of human thymus T cells. Per that second paper: In Finland, the donors were immunologically healthy infants who were having open corrective cardiac surgery for congenital heart defects. Thymus tissue was obtained as surgical resects removed during corrective cardiac surgery. Usage of V and J gene segments appeared to be biased in both the thymic and the peripheral blood repertoires. The related research reported highly overlapping thymic TCR repertoires among unrelated individuals. TCR alpha and beta repertoires from about 8 infant thymus samples and a few related peripheral blood samples were characterized in the study. Donor ages ranging from about 7 to 250 days were recorded, and over 5 male and two female infants were included in the cohort. After being mechanically released from the tissue, thymocytes were kept at -70 degrees C in pellets of about 9.5-30 million cells. A QIAsymphony instrument was used to extract genomic DNA from frozen cell pellets. The immunoSEQ multiplex PCR assay was used to amplify the TCRB and TCRAD loci from a standardized quantity of quality-controlled genomic DNA. The V(D)J region was spanned by amplicons of a length sufficient to cover the CDR3 and to identify V and J genes. Amplicon sequencing was performed on an Illumina platform through the commercial immunoSEQ service. Corrections for primer bias and sequencing errors followed previously described methods, while TCRAD and TCRB definitions were based on the IMGT database. Repertoires were analysed with immunoSEQ Analyzer 3.0 and VDJTools, covering basic statistics, V/J segment usage, diversity estimates, rarefaction and pairwise overlap. Diversity was estimated using the Chao1, ChaoE, Efron-Thisted, Shannon and inverse Simpson indices, and was also estimated on datasets down-sampled to the size of the smallest sample. Repertoire overlap was determined by strict matching of CDR3 nucleotide sequence, V gene and J gene, and Jaccard-based multidimensional scaling clustering was applied. On average, roughly 810,000 unique TCRB clonotypes were obtained from thymus samples, compared with 80,000 to 85,000 from blood samples.

The sequence was collected from a boy younger than two with a congenital heart defect. Donor details come from another sample of the same person, matched by shared clones. Sequencing was done on a sample of thymocytes.

Read as DNA, the sequence is TGTGCCAGCAGACAAAGGACAGGGGGGTATGGCTACACCTTC. Its protein is CASRQRTGGYGYTF. Recombination connected TRBV6-5 to TRBJ1-2, with 10 central nucleotides matching TRBD1. The CDR3 starts with the cysteine, ends with the phenylalanine, and has 14 residues. The only DNA kept is the CDR3, 42 bases in frame from the first base. For this chain, trimming is 6 bases at the V end and 5 bases at the J end, and the number of junction bases without a gene match is 6. CDR1 and CDR2, looked up from the germline V gene, are MNHEY and SVGAGI.